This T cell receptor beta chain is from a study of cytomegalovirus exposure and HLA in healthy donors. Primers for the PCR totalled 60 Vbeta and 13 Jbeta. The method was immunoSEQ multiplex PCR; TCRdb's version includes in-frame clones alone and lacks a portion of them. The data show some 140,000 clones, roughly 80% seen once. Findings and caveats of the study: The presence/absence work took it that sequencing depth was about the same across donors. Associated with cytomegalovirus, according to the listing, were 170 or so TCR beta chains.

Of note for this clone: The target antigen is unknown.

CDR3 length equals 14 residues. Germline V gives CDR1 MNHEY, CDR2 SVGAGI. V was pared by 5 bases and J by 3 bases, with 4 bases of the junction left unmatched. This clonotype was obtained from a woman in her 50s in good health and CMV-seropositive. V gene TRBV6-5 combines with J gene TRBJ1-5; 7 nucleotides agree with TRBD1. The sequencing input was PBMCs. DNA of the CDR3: TGTGCCAGCAGTCGACAGGGCTCCAATCAGCCCCAGCATTTT. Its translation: CASSRQGSNQPQHF.